This entry features one TCR beta chain sequence. The sample is drawn from a study of blood T cell repertoires in COVID-19. The protocol was immunoSEQ multiplex PCR, while the TCRdb copy is restricted to in-frame clones and leaves out a portion. The sample records approximately 210,000 clones, 82% being singletons. CDR1 LGHNA and CDR2 YNFKEQ come from the germline V gene. V was pared by 0 bases and J by 5 bases, with 11 bases between. CDR3 length equals 16 residues. Sequenced: peripheral blood. The chain combines TRBV4-2 with TRBJ1-6; D uncertain. The sequence was obtained from a woman aged 35 to 49 with acute or convalescent COVID-19. The CDR3 bases are TGTGCCAGCAGCCAAGATAGAGACATCGATAATTCACCCCTCCACTTT. Protein: CASSQDRDIDNSPLHF.